The 29 T cell receptor beta chains in this list originate from one sample, sequenced in a study of blood T cell repertoires in COVID-19. Generated by immunoSEQ multiplex PCR, the TCRdb table keeps only in-frame clones and is missing some. The sample contains 270,000 or so clones, around nine tenths of which appear only once. Sequenced sample: peripheral blood. The receptors shown here come from a man aged 40-49 years with acute or convalescent COVID-19.

The V call is TRBV2, the J call TRBJ1-1; 7 bases align to TRBD1. Germline V gene sequence: CDR1 SNHLY, CDR2 FYNNEI. The CDR3 is 13 amino acids. Germline trimming cut 7 bases from V and 6 bases from J; bases unmatched to any gene: 8. CDR3 loop: CASTDRQGAEAFF. The DNA of the CDR3 is TGTGCCAGCACCGACCGACAGGGAGCTGAAGCTTTCTTT.

This chain links TRBV10-3 with TRBJ2-3; 8 bases match TRBD1. The germline gives CDR1 ENHRY, CDR2 SYGVKD. The J segment lost 2 bases and the V segment lost 6 bases, leaving 1 base of the junction unmatched. The CDR3 spans 13 residues. In nucleotides, the CDR3 is TGTGCCATCAGGGACAGGGACACAGATACGCAGTATTTT. Residues: CAIRDRDTDTQYF.

CDR3 nucleotide sequence: TGTGCCAGCAGTAGACAGGGGAGCACAGATACGCAGTATTTT. It codes for CASSRQGSTDTQYF. This sequence joins TRBV25-1 and TRBJ2-3, with 8 bases identical to TRBD1. Germline V CDR1 and CDR2: MGHDK, SYGVNS. This CDR3 has 14 residues. V trimming: 5 bases; J trimming: 0 bases; junction bases outside the gene matches: 1.

The genes are TRBV27 and TRBJ2-1, with 8 positions matching TRBD2. V was clipped by 5 bases and J by 2 bases; unmatched bases: 8. The germline V gene encodes CDR1 MNHEY and CDR2 SMNVEV (reference sequence). This CDR3 is built from 16 residues. The CDR3, as DNA: TGTGCCAGCAGTCCCCGGGGGGGAGACCCCTACAATGAGCAGTTCTTC. Amino acids: CASSPRGGDPYNEQFF.

The chain combines TRBV6-5 with TRBJ2-7; perhaps TRBD2 as D (6 bases). The germline V and J ends were trimmed by 6 bases and 6 bases, with 18 bases remaining between them. Germline values: CDR1 MNHEY, CDR2 SVGAGI. The CDR3 runs 14 residues. The CDR3 spells CASRLRDWGGEQYF. DNA for the CDR3: TGTGCCAGCAGACTCCGGGACTGGGGAGGCGAGCAGTACTTC.

The chain has TRBV2 and TRBJ2-7; 11 positions agree with TRBD1. V lost 7 bases and J lost 4; bases outside the gene matches: 12. The CDR3 runs 16 residues. Germline V CDR1 and CDR2: SNHLY, FYNNEI. In DNA, the CDR3 is TGTGCCAGCATCCTCCCCGGGACAGGGGGTTCGTACGAGCAGTACTTC. It encodes CASILPGTGGSYEQYF.

The chain has TRBV6-1 and TRBJ2-7; 11 bases align to TRBD1. The CDR3 is made up of 15 amino acids. Germline V CDR1 and CDR2: MNHNS, SASEGT. The V and J ends lost 3 bases and 2 bases, in that order; junction bases with no gene match: 3. The CDR3 bases are TGTGCCAGCAGTGAGCCGGGACAGGGGGCCTACGAGCAGTACTTC. It specifies CASSEPGQGAYEQYF.

The gene calls are TRBV10-3 and TRBJ1-5; D gene uncertain. This CDR3 contains 17 residues. The V end was cut by 2 bases, the J end by 0 bases, with 14 bases between. The germline gives CDR1 ENHRY, CDR2 SYGVKD. This chain's CDR3 is CAISEMRAVNSNQPQHF. As DNA, the CDR3 is TGTGCCATCAGTGAGATGAGGGCGGTGAATAGCAATCAGCCCCAGCATTTT.

The rearrangement joins TRBV12-5 to TRBJ2-5; 9 bases are shared with TRBD1. The V gene's germline CDR1 is LGHNT and CDR2 FRNRAP. The ends lost 1 base at V and 3 bases at J; junction bases unmatched: 0. The CDR3 length is 14 residues. The CDR3 coding sequence is TGTGCTAGTGGTTTGGGGACAGGGGAAGAGACCCAGTACTTC. Residues: CASGLGTGEETQYF.

Only one count was recorded for this clone. The chain employs TRBV18 and TRBJ1-2; D is uncertain. Germline CDR1 and CDR2: KGHSH and LQKENI. This CDR3 has 14 amino acids. V lost 1 base to trimming and J lost 6 bases, with 12 bases between them. Written as DNA, the CDR3 is TGTGCCAGCTCACCACGAACGGTAGATGATGGCTACACCTTC. This encodes CASSPRTVDDGYTF.

V usage is TRBV7-8 and J usage is TRBJ2-7; 12 positions agree with TRBD1. Germline values: CDR1 SGHVS, CDR2 FQNEAQ. The CDR3 has 15 residues. V was pared by 5 bases and J by 10 bases, with 12 bases of the junction left unmatched. CDR3 DNA: TGTGCCAGCAGCCCCTGGAGGGACAGGGGGCTCGGTCAGTACTTC. Protein sequence: CASSPWRDRGLGQYF.

The chain uses TRBV6-5 and TRBJ1-2; TRBD1 agrees at 9 bases. This CDR3 has 13 residues. Losses at the gene ends were 6 bases for V and 3 bases for J; bases not matched to a gene: 2. CDR1 and CDR2 from the germline V gene are MNHEY and SVGAGI. Here the CDR3 reads CASRRQGDYGYTF. The CDR3, as DNA: TGTGCCAGCAGGAGACAGGGGGACTATGGCTACACCTTC.

The chain is built from TRBV3-1 (or the pseudogene TRBV3-2) and TRBJ2-7, with a tentative D call TRBD1 (5 bases). The germline CDR1 and CDR2 sequences are LGHDT and YNNKEL (reference sequence). The CDR3 sequence is 14 residues long. V lost 4 bases and J lost 7, with 17 bases in between. CDR3 DNA: TGTGCCAGCAGCCCCTTTGGGGCCAAGGGGGAGCAGTACTTC. Protein product: CASSPFGAKGEQYF.

Written as DNA, the CDR3 is TGTGCCAGCAGCCAAATCCTAAAGGGGCGGTGGACCGACAATGAGCAGTTCTTC. It yields the protein CASSQILKGRWTDNEQFF. This sequence joins TRBV4-2 and TRBJ2-1; possibly TRBD1 for D (5 bases). CDR1 and CDR2 from the germline V gene are LGHNA and YNFKEQ. Trimming shortened V by 2 bases and J by 5 bases, and 22 bases separated the two germline ends. This CDR3 is 18 amino acids long.

The rearrangement links TRBV5-1 to TRBJ2-7, with unresolved D. Per the germline V gene, CDR1 is SGHRS and CDR2 is YFSETQ. The CDR3 runs to 15 residues. V shed 0 bases and J shed 3 bases, with 13 bases lying between them. The CDR3 coding sequence is TGCGCCAGCAGCTTGGCGTTTTCGGCGGTCTACGAGCAGTACTTC. It codes for CASSLAFSAVYEQYF.

The chain has TRBV7-2 and TRBJ2-3, with 9 positions matching TRBD2. This CDR3 comprises 17 residues. CDR1 is SGHTA, CDR2 FQGNSA, per germline. Trimming cost V 4 bases and J 0 bases; bases outside gene matches: 8. The CDR3 is CASSSPSGGLSTDTQYF. The CDR3 DNA reads as TGTGCCAGCAGCTCCCCCAGCGGGGGGCTGAGCACAGATACGCAGTATTTT.

The J gene is TRBJ1-2, the V gene TRBV30; D is perhaps TRBD1 (5 bases). CDR1 is GTSNPN and CDR2 is SVGIG in the germline V gene (reference sequence). V lost 0 bases, J lost 3 bases, and 5 bases lay in between. The CDR3 sequence is 12 residues long. This CDR3 reads CAWSVGDYGYTF. The CDR3 DNA is TGTGCCTGGAGTGTAGGGGACTATGGCTACACCTTC. The variable domain in full, completed from reference TRBV30 and TRBJ1-2, reads SQTIHQWPATLVQPVGSPLSLECTVEGTSNPNLYWYRQAAGRGLQLLFYSVGIGQISSEVPQNLSASRPQDRQFILSSKKLLLSDSGFYLCAWSVGDYGYTFGSGTRLTVV.

V and J are TRBV2 and TRBJ1-1; no firm D call. This CDR3 contains 17 residues. Germline values: CDR1 SNHLY, CDR2 FYNNEI. Trimming removed 0 bases at V and 2 bases at J, with 16 bases between. The CDR3 loop reads CASSEARLGWANTEAFF. Written as DNA, the CDR3 is TGTGCCAGCAGTGAAGCGCGCCTGGGCTGGGCTAACACTGAAGCTTTCTTT. The variable domain in full, with the rest retrieved from reference TRBV2 and TRBJ1-1, is EPEVTQTPSHQVTQMGQEVILRCVPISNHLYFYWYRQILGQKVEFLVSFYNNEISEKSEIFDDQFSVERPDGSNFTLKIRSTKLEDSAMYFCASSEARLGWANTEAFFGQGTRLTVV.

The CDR3 nucleotides are TGTGCCAGCAGCTTAAGGACAGGGGGAGATACGCAGTATTTT. This encodes CASSLRTGGDTQYF. The chain combines TRBV7-2 with TRBJ2-3; 10 bases line up with TRBD1. V gave up 2 bases and J gave up 5 bases; unmatched junction bases: 1. Germline V lookup: CDR1 SGHTA, CDR2 FQGNSA. The CDR3 runs to 14 residues.

The V call is TRBV6-5, the J call TRBJ2-5; TRBD1 matches at 9 bases. The CDR3 has 14 residues. Unmatched junction bases numbered 4, after V lost 8 bases and J lost 0 bases. CDR1 is MNHEY and CDR2 is SVGAGI in the germline V gene. The CDR3 sequence: CASRTGVYQETQYF. CDR3 in DNA: TGTGCCAGCCGGACAGGGGTTTACCAAGAGACCCAGTACTTC.

The V and J genes are TRBV7-6 and TRBJ1-1; possibly TRBD1 for D (5 bases). The CDR3 has 14 amino acids. CDR1 is SGHVS, CDR2 FNYEAQ, per germline. Trimming removed 5 bases at V and 0 bases at J, with 10 bases between. The DNA for the CDR3 is TGTGCCAGCAGCCTTCGGGGGATGAACACTGAAGCTTTCTTT. Protein sequence: CASSLRGMNTEAFF.

The chain links TRBV24-1 to TRBJ2-2; 7 bases fit TRBD1. The CDR3 contains 16 residues. V was clipped by 2 bases and J by 4 bases; unmatched bases: 6. Germline V CDR1 and CDR2: KGHDR, SFDVKD. The CDR3 reads CATSDYQGVGTGELFF. CDR3 bases: TGTGCCACCAGTGATTACCAGGGGGTAGGCACCGGGGAGCTGTTTTTT.

A single count supports this clone. The chain combines TRBV5-1 with TRBJ2-7; TRBD1 aligns across 7 bases. V dropped 3 bases and J dropped 1; count of bases not matched to a gene: 7. Germline assignment: CDR1 SGHRS and CDR2 YFSETQ. The CDR3 runs to 15 residues. The CDR3 DNA reads TGCGCCAGCAGCTCCATTTACAGGGGTTCCTACGAGCAGTACTTC. It is translated as CASSSIYRGSYEQYF.

The CDR3 spells CASSQRLYNEQFF. The CDR3 region has the DNA TGTGCCAGCAGCCAAAGACTCTACAATGAGCAGTTCTTC. The chain combines TRBV6-2 or TRBV6-3 with TRBJ2-1; D gene unclear. V lost 6 bases and J lost 3, with 9 bases in between. Germline-derived CDR1 and CDR2 are MNHEY and SVGEGT. The CDR3 loop spans 13 amino acids.

The genes are TRBV10-1 and TRBJ2-5; 9 bases map to TRBD2. Per germline, CDR1 WNHNN and CDR2 SYGVQD (reference sequence). The CDR3 length is 15 residues. The V gene end was trimmed by 2 bases and the J gene end by 0 bases; junction bases not matched to a gene: 1. The CDR3 nucleotides are TGCGCCAGCAGTGAGGCTAGCGGGGACCAAGAGACCCAGTACTTC. Its protein is CASSEASGDQETQYF.

The rearrangement joins TRBV7-2 to TRBJ2-7; 10 nucleotides match TRBD2. Germline-derived CDR1 and CDR2 are SGHTA and FQGNSA. CDR3 length: 15 amino acids. The trim removed 5 bases at V and 4 bases at J, leaving 8 bases unmatched. The CDR3 loop is CASSQGLAGEYEQYF. In DNA, the CDR3 is TGTGCCAGCAGCCAAGGGCTAGCGGGGGAGTACGAGCAGTACTTC.

The chain joins TRBV11-2 to TRBJ2-2; 8 bases are shared with TRBD2. This CDR3 spans 18 amino acids. Germline loops: CDR1 SGHAT, CDR2 FQNNGV. After removal of 5 bases from V and 0 bases from J, the junction contained 11 bases not matched to a gene. The DNA for the CDR3 is TGTGCCAGCAGCCCCCCCCGGGGGGGACGCGCGAACACCGGGGAGCTGTTTTTT. Its protein product is CASSPPRGGRANTGELFF.

The chain recombines TRBV29-1 with TRBJ1-2; D unresolved. This CDR3 has 14 residues. Trimming pared 2 bases from V and 2 bases from J, leaving 12 bases between. Germline CDR1 SQVTM, CDR2 ANQGSEA. CDR3 nucleotides: TGCAGCGTTGAAAAAGGACTCGGAAACTATGGCTACACCTTC. Its translation: CSVEKGLGNYGYTF. The full variable domain, completed using reference TRBV29-1 and TRBJ1-2, is SAVISQKPSRDICQRGTSLTIQCQVDSQVTMMFWYRQQPGQSLTLIATANQGSEATYESGFVIDKFPISRPNLTFSTLTVSNMSPEDSSIYLCSVEKGLGNYGYTFGSGTRLTVV.

V usage is TRBV4-2 and J usage is TRBJ1-2; 8 bases fit TRBD1. The CDR3 has 16 residues. J was trimmed by 5 bases and V by 4 bases; bases with no gene match: 12. From germline, CDR1 is LGHNA and CDR2 YNFKEQ. This CDR3 reads CASSLQIGQGEYGYTF. CDR3 bases: TGTGCCAGCAGCCTCCAGATCGGACAGGGTGAATATGGCTACACCTTC.